The source of this TCR beta chain is a study of shared clonotypes between healthy human individuals. The germline CDR1 and CDR2 sequences are SNHLY and FYNNEI. V was pared by 5 bases and J by 4 bases, with 6 bases between. CDR3 length: 11 residues. TCRdb's table, derived via immunoSEQ multiplex PCR, lists solely in-frame clones and lacks some. Found here are around 1.6 million clones, about 98% of them singletons; the top ten hold around 0.45%. Sample: naive CD4+ T cells sorted from blood. Subset specified: CD45RA+ positively selected. The clonotype originates from a man aged 30 to 45 in good health. This chain uses TRBV2 with TRBJ2-7; D is unresolved. CDR3 in amino acids: CASSRRYEQYF. DNA of the CDR3: TGTGCCAGCAGTCGGAGATACGAGCAGTACTTC.